This T cell receptor beta chain was identified in a study of regulatory T cells in long-lasting Graves disease. The CDR3 consists of 13 residues. Trimming cost V 6 bases and J 3 bases, with 14 bases left between them. Germline V lookup: CDR1 GTSNPN, CDR2 SVGIG (reference sequence). iRepertoire HTBI primers and Arm-PCR of CDR3 regions built TCR beta libraries. A single record per CDR3 protein comes from TCRdb applying MiXCR to the multiplex PCR reads. The sample consists of 450,000 to 650,000 distinct CDR3 sequences, about 16% of them appearing once. This sample's time point: newly diagnosed GD, antithyroid drugs for less than 3 months. The authors made the TCR library using RNA they extracted from PBMCs. These data also formed part of another study, on T cells in Graves' hyperthyroidism and ophthalmopathy.

This receptor was obtained from a woman aged 35-60 years with Graves disease. The sequenced sample was peripheral blood mononuclear cells (PBMCs), obtained at new diagnosis, from a patient treated with antithyroid drugs. The chain has TRBV30 and TRBJ1-1; no definite D call. The CDR3 spells CACNPPSYTEAFF. The DNA for the CDR3 is TGTGCCTGCAACCCCCCCAGTTACACTGAAGCTTTCTTT.